The T cell receptor beta chain under discussion was sequenced for a study of blood T cell repertoires in COVID-19. TCRdb's copy holds only in-frame clones and misses some; the assay was immunoSEQ multiplex PCR. The sample contains 360,000 or so clones, less than 90% of which appear only once. The CDR3 has 12 residues. Germline loops: CDR1 SNHLY, CDR2 FYNNEI. Trimming took off 6 bases at V and 3 bases at J, with 6 bases between the two ends. Categorization into cohorts depended on clinical history that participants reported. This clonotype originated in a woman in her forties or fifties who had recovered from COVID-19. The J gene is TRBJ1-5, the V gene TRBV2, with D uncertain. The sequenced sample was PBMCs or T cells enriched from blood (not recorded which). CDR3 region: CASSSLNQPQHF. The CDR3 nucleotides are TGTGCCAGCAGCTCCCTCAATCAGCCCCAGCATTTT. The whole variable domain, remainder taken from reference TRBV2 and TRBJ1-5, is EPEVTQTPSHQVTQMGQEVILRCVPISNHLYFYWYRQILGQKVEFLVSFYNNEISEKSEIFDDQFSVERPDGSNFTLKIRSTKLEDSAMYFCASSSLNQPQHFGDGTRLSIL.